This T cell receptor (beta chain) was sequenced for a study of response to subunit inactivated influenza vaccine. TCRdb re-analysed the RT-PCR reads in MiXCR, keeping a single row per CDR3 protein. The repertoire has about 520,000 distinct CDR3 sequences, roughly 7.9% of them found once; the top ten carry 10% to 15%. This clonotype has only a few counts. Germline V gene lookup returns CDR1 MDHEN and CDR2 SYDVKM. The CDR3 extends over 16 amino acids. V lost 4 bases to trimming and J lost 0 bases, with 13 bases between them. Sequenced material: PBMCs from blood, taken less than 30 months after vaccination. The chain links TRBV28 to TRBJ2-1; weak D call: TRBD1 (5 bases). The receptor comes from a man aged 45 to 75 who received an inactivated influenza vaccine. DNA for the CDR3: TGTGCCAGCAGTTCCCGACAGACCAGCTCCTACAATGAGCAGTTCTTC. Translating it yields CASSSRQTSSYNEQFF.